This T cell receptor (beta chain) was found in a study of beta chain features in type 1 diabetes. Study outcomes and limitations: The study notes PCR might favor shorter templates equally in patients and controls. Type 1 diabetes patients showed a moderate but significant shortening of TCRB CDR3s in all four CD4+ subsets.

This clone was seen more than once but under ten times. Its specificity is unknown. The authors reverse transcribed all of the isolated RNA, so sequencing captured expressed TCRB transcripts. The data were produced by immunoSEQ multiplex PCR, yet TCRdb's version contains in-frame clones alone and is incomplete. In the table there are 250,000 to 350,000 clones, over 11% of which are singletons. The V gene's germline CDR1 is SGHAT and CDR2 FQNNGV. This CDR3 is built from 15 residues. V lost 3 bases, J lost 5 bases, and 13 bases lay in between. The sequence was obtained from a man younger than 45 with type 1 diabetes. This sequence joins TRBV11-2 and TRBJ1-4; D possibly corresponds to TRBD1 (6 bases). Sequencing input: naive CD4+ T cells from blood. As DNA, the CDR3 is TGTGCCAGCAGCTTTCAGTACAGGGCGAATGAAAAACTGTTTTTT. It specifies CASSFQYRANEKLFF.